This passage covers 10 T cell receptor beta chains from one sample sequenced in a study of blood T cell repertoires in COVID-19. Libraries were prepared by immunoSEQ multiplex PCR; TCRdb keeps only in-frame clonotypes and omits some of them. The table has over 200,000 clones, 84% seen once; the top ten hold about 2.3%. The sequenced material came from peripheral blood. These receptors were collected from a middle-aged man who had recovered from COVID-19.

V usage is TRBV9 and J usage is TRBJ2-3; possible D gene TRBD2, 6 bases. V was clipped by 0 bases and J by 5 bases, with 16 bases between them. Germline V gives CDR1 SGDLS, CDR2 YYNGEE. The CDR3 totals 16 residues. CDR3 nucleotides: TGTGCCAGCAGCGTAGGGCCAGGGAGGTTAGGAGATACGCAGTATTTT. Translation: CASSVGPGRLGDTQYF.

This clone was seen only a few times. This chain connects TRBV5-6 to TRBJ2-7, with D unresolved. CDR3 size: 14 residues. Germline CDR1 SGHDT, CDR2 YYEEEE. The V end lost 0 bases, the J end lost 9 bases, and 16 bases lay between the germline ends. The CDR3 sequence is CASSLVQLPLVQYF. CDR3 sequence (DNA): TGTGCCAGCAGCTTGGTACAATTGCCCCTAGTGCAGTACTTC.

The J gene is TRBJ2-1, the V gene TRBV4-3; D ambiguous. CDR1 LGHNA and CDR2 YSLEER come from the germline V gene. The CDR3 consists of 19 residues. The V and J ends lost 0 bases and 0 bases respectively, with 18 bases between them. The CDR3: CASSQDARLQSLSYNEQFF. Here the CDR3 DNA reads TGCGCCAGCAGCCAAGATGCCCGACTGCAGAGCCTCTCCTACAATGAGCAGTTCTTC.

This chain connects TRBV7-8 to TRBJ1-2, with TRBD1 identical over 7 bases. Per the germline V gene, CDR1 is SGHVS and CDR2 is FQNEAQ. This CDR3 region has 12 residues. The J segment lost 4 bases and the V segment lost 10 bases, leaving 6 bases of the junction unmatched. The DNA of the CDR3 is TGTGCCACATGGGACAGCCCCTATGGCTACACCTTC. Protein product: CATWDSPYGYTF.

The chain recombines TRBV24-1 with TRBJ2-5; 12 bases agree with TRBD2. This CDR3 is 15 amino acids long. The germline gives CDR1 KGHDR, CDR2 SFDVKD. V was clipped by 4 bases and J by 5 bases; unmatched bases: 4. The CDR3 sequence: CATSDASGRGETQYF. For the CDR3, the DNA is TGTGCCACCAGTGACGCTAGCGGGAGGGGGGAGACCCAGTACTTC.

The chain employs TRBV7-9 and TRBJ2-1; 9 nucleotides match TRBD2. This CDR3 region has 16 residues. The J segment lost 9 bases and the V segment lost 5 bases, leaving 14 bases of the junction unmatched. Germline lookup yields CDR1 SEHNR and CDR2 FQNEAQ (reference sequence). CDR3 DNA: TGTGCCAGCAGCCTACCACGGGCTAGCGGGATTTTTGAGCAGTTCTTC. This encodes CASSLPRASGIFEQFF. Looking up the rest from reference TRBV7-9 and TRBJ2-1 gives the full variable domain: DTGVSQNPRHKITKRGQNVTFRCDPISEHNRLYWYRQTLGQGPEFLTYFQNEAQLEKSRLLSDRFSAERPKGSFSTLEIQRTEQGDSAMYLCASSLPRASGIFEQFFGPGTRLTVL.

In its sample, this clone was seen once. The V gene is TRBV13, the J gene TRBJ1-1; maybe TRBD1 (6 bases). V was cut by 5 bases and J by 10 bases, with 17 bases left in between. Germline V lookup: CDR1 PRHDT, CDR2 FYEKMQ (reference sequence). CDR3 length: 13 amino acids. This CDR3 is CASSITGIRTAFF. CDR3 DNA: TGTGCCAGCAGCATAACAGGGATACGAACAGCTTTCTTT.

The chain employs TRBV19 and TRBJ2-1; 11 nucleotides line up with TRBD2. Germline V gives CDR1 LNHDA, CDR2 SQIVND (reference sequence). V was pared by 6 bases and J by 3 bases, with 4 bases of the junction left unmatched. The CDR3 extends over 15 amino acids. The CDR3 loop is CASSPLAGVYNEQFF. CDR3 coding DNA: TGTGCCAGTAGCCCACTAGCGGGAGTCTACAATGAGCAGTTCTTC.

V usage is TRBV5-1 and J usage is TRBJ2-7, with D perhaps matching TRBD1 (6 bases). The CDR3 has 14 amino acids. Germline V gene sequence: CDR1 SGHRS, CDR2 YFSETQ. V lost 2 bases and J 9 bases, leaving 18 bases between the germline ends. The CDR3: CASSLAGASRGQYF. DNA of the CDR3: TGCGCCAGCAGCTTAGCAGGGGCGTCCAGGGGGCAGTACTTC. The complete variable domain, with remaining parts taken from reference TRBV5-1 and TRBJ2-7, reads KAGVTQTPRYLIKTRGQQVTLSCSPISGHRSVSWYQQTPGQGLQFLFEYFSETQRNKGNFPGRFSGRQFSNSRSEMNVSTLELGDSALYLCASSLAGASRGQYFGPGTRLTVT.

The gene calls are TRBV5-6 and TRBJ2-1, with TRBD2 matching over 8 bases. The V gene end was trimmed by 0 bases and the J gene end by 4 bases; junction bases not matched to a gene: 3. This CDR3 spans 15 amino acids. Germline V CDR1 and CDR2: SGHDT, YYEEEE. The CDR3 loop reads CASSLVGGGYNEQFF. The CDR3 nucleotides are TGTGCCAGCAGCTTGGTGGGCGGGGGGTACAATGAGCAGTTCTTC.